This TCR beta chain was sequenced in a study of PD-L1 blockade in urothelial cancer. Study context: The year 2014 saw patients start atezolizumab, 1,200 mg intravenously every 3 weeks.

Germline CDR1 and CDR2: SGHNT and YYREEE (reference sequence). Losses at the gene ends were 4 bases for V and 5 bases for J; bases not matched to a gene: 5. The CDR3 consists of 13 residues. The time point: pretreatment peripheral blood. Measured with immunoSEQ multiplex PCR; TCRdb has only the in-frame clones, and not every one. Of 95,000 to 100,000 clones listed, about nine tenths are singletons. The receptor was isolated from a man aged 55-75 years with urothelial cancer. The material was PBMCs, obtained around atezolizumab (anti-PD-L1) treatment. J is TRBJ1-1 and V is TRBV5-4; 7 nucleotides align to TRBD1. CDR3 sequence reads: CASSRDSSTEAFF. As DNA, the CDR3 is TGTGCCAGCAGCAGGGACAGTAGTACTGAAGCTTTCTTT.